This T cell receptor (beta chain) was observed in a study of Ad26.COV2.S vaccination and SARS-CoV-2 variants. In the study overall: In the study, Ad26.COV2.S was injected intramuscularly once, or twice 56 days apart.

Produced via immunoSEQ multiplex PCR; TCRdb's table is partial and in-frame only. The sample lists some 500,000 clones, roughly nine tenths seen once, with about 2.5% in the top ten. Germline trimming cut 2 bases from V and 6 bases from J; bases unmatched to any gene: 11. Germline-derived CDR1 and CDR2 are SEHNR and FQNEAQ (reference sequence). The CDR3 is 16 residues long. Documented treatment: some 20 received Ad26.COV2.S at low or high dose, single or two shots; five or six received placebo; per-sample allocation not given. Specimen acquisition occurred on day 63 following the initial vaccine or placebo injection. Ad26.COV2.S expressed prefusion-stabilized spike from the original Wuhan strain.

The rearrangement links TRBV7-9 to TRBJ1-1, with 8 bases lining up with TRBD1. The sequence derives from a person between 18 and 60 years old who received the Ad26.COV2.S COVID-19 vaccine or a placebo. Material: peripheral blood, obtained in a trial of Ad26.COV2.S vaccine versus placebo. In nucleotides, the CDR3 is TGTGCCAGCAGCTTATTAGGGACAGGTAATAAGGCTGAAGCTTTCTTT. This gives the protein CASSLLGTGNKAEAFF.